This TCR beta chain was recorded in a study of neoadjuvant nivolumab and ipilimumab in lung cancer. Across the study: Patients got nivolumab 3 mg/kg on days 1, 15 and 29; combination added ipilimumab 1 mg/kg day 1.

A remark on this clone: Its antigen is unidentified.

Measured with immunoSEQ multiplex PCR; TCRdb has only the in-frame clones, and not every one. The data hold some 37,000 clones, with roughly nine tenths observed a single time. Whole-study findings and limits: Pretherapy blood TCR richness correlated positively with resected tumor richness. TCR richness and clonality were higher in tumors than adjacent uninvolved lung. A small number of samples were TCR sequenced.

The V end was cut by 3 bases, the J end by 2 bases, with 3 bases between. Germline-derived CDR1 and CDR2 are SEHNR and FQNEAQ (reference sequence). This CDR3 region has 12 residues. Sequences were derived from peripheral blood, sampled before neoadjuvant nivolumab, alone or with ipilimumab. The clonotype was recovered from an adult with non-small cell lung cancer. The V and J genes are TRBV7-9 and TRBJ2-3; D unresolved. The CDR3: CASSFNTDTQYF. CDR3 in DNA: TGTGCCAGCAGCTTTAACACAGATACGCAGTATTTT.